The subject of this entry is one T cell receptor beta chain. Its specificity is not known. The germline CDR1 and CDR2 sequences are SGHDN and FVKESK. The CDR3 is 14 residues long. With V trimmed by 4 bases and J by 3 bases, 3 bases remained unmatched. The sample comes from a study of T cell responses to AZD1222 COVID-19 vaccine. Study-level findings and limits: Donor demographics were predominantly white British with a female majority; clonal diversity may be underestimated.

Produced via immunoSEQ multiplex PCR; TCRdb's table is partial and in-frame only. Of about 120,000 clones detected, approximately 90% appear once; the ten largest clones hold around 8%. The specimen comprised peripheral blood, sampled on day 0 of AZD1222 vaccination. The rearrangement joins TRBV14 to TRBJ2-7, with TRBD1 matching over 10 bases. The receptor was derived from an adult in good health. Here the CDR3 reads CASSLGQGFYEQYF. CDR3 DNA: TGTGCCAGCAGCCTGGGACAGGGGTTCTACGAGCAGTACTTC.